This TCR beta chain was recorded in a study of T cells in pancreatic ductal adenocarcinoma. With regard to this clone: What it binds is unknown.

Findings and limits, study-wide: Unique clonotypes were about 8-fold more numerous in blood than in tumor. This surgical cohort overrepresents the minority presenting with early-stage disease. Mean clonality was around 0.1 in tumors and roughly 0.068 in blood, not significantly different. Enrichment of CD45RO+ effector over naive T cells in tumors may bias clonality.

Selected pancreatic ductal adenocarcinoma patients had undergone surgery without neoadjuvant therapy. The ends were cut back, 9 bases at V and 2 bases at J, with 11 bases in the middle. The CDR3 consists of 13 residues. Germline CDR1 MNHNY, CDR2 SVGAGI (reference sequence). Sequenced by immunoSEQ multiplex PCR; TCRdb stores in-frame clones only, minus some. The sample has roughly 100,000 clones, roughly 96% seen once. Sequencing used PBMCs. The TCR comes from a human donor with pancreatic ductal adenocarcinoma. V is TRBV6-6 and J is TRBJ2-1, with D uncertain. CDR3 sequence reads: CASHPTTYNEQFF. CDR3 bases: TGTGCCAGTCACCCGACAACCTACAATGAGCAGTTCTTC.